This T cell receptor beta chain was sequenced for a study of CD8 T cells in ankylosing spondylitis. 5'-RACE, quantitative and with molecular barcodes, yielded the TCR beta libraries. TCRdb fed the 5' RACE reads into MiXCR, producing one record per CDR3 protein. Seen here are approximately 130,000 distinct CDR3 sequences, approximately 9.9% observed once, and the top ten hold roughly 3.3%. Findings and limits, study-wide: It appeared that ankylosing spondylitis blood was characterized by a TCR beta motif of fewer than ten highly homologous variants.

In the case of this clonotype: The antigen is not known.

V shed 5 bases and J 5 bases; nucleotides not matched to a gene: 7. CDR3 length: 14 amino acids. The germline CDR1 and CDR2 sequences are LNHDA and SQIVND (reference sequence). The clonotype originates from a male donor with ankylosing spondylitis or in good health (not recorded which). The source material was blood, either unsorted or a sorted T cell fraction (not recorded which). V usage is TRBV19 and J usage is TRBJ2-7, with TRBD1 identical over 9 bases. The CDR3 DNA follows: TGTGCCAGTAGTGTGGGACAGGGAATCAACGAGCAGTACTTC. Its translation: CASSVGQGINEQYF.